The 5 T cell receptor beta chains below were found in one sample sequenced in a study of T cell clonality in common variable immunodeficiency (dated by TCRdb to between 2014 and 2016). Receptor amplification or capture employed the immunoSEQ multiplex PCR assay. TCRdb retrieved this table from immuneACCESS and kept in-frame rearrangements only. Not all clones are present; in checked studies, unresolved V genes account for under half, and no reason is known for the remainder. The table shows tens of thousands of clones here, with no singletons. Approximately 3% of the sample is held by the ten biggest clonotypes. Sequences were obtained from peripheral blood mononuclear cells. Source of these receptors: a person aged 18 to 69 in good health.

Many counts were recorded for this clone. The read is 3 residues too short to cover the CDR3 end, so that end is filled in from the germline J gene. The genes are TRBV4-2 and TRBJ2-7; D is uncertain. Looked up from germline, CDR1 is LGHNA and CDR2 is YNFKEQ. The CDR3 runs 16 residues. Trimming took off 1 base at V and 6 bases at J, with 19 bases between the two ends. The DNA read from the CDR3 is TGTGCCAGCAGCCAAGGAAAATTCGATGGAGCGTTCGAG. Translating it yields CASSQGKFDGAFE. The entire CDR3 protein is CASSQGKFDGAFEQYF.

This clone was counted ten times or more. This CDR3 reads CASSLEAGKSTDTQYF. The sequenced part of the CDR3 DNA is TGCGCCAGCTCCCTCGAGGCGGGAAAAAGCACAGATACG. The J gene is TRBJ2-3, the V gene TRBV5-1; perhaps TRBD2 as D (6 bases). From the germline J gene comes the end of the CDR3, since the read stops 3 residues before it. Per the germline V gene, CDR1 is SGHRS and CDR2 is YFSETQ. This CDR3 has 16 amino acids. V lost 7 bases, J lost 0 bases, and 18 bases lay in between.

This clone was observed at least ten times. The CDR3 end lies 3 residues beyond the end of the read and is filled in from the germline J gene. The V gene is TRBV10-3, the J gene TRBJ2-1, with 9 nucleotides matching TRBD1. Germline CDR1 and CDR2: ENHRY and SYGVKD. This CDR3 is 15 amino acids long. The trim removed 6 bases at V and 8 bases at J, leaving 11 bases unmatched. The chain's CDR3 is CAISRTGAWGDEQFF. The part of the CDR3 DNA that was read is TGTGCCATCAGCCGGACAGGGGCATGGGGGGATGAG.

This clone was recorded a few times. The missing CDR3 end, 3 residues past where the read stops, is filled in from the germline J gene. The chain links TRBV5-4 to TRBJ2-7, with TRBD1 as a possible D gene (5 bases). Trimming removed 2 bases from V and 4 bases from J, with 10 bases in between. The CDR3 length is 13 residues. The germline V gene has CDR1 SGHNT and CDR2 YYREEE (reference sequence). CDR3 bases read: TGTGCCAGCAGCTTCGCTCAGGGATACGAG. As protein: CASSFAQGYE. The full CDR3 sequence reads CASSFAQGYEQYF.

This clone has only a few counts. The DNA read from the CDR3 is TGTGCCAGCAGCTTAGTTGGGGCCAACGTA. It codes for CASSLVGANV. The complete CDR3 reads CASSLVGANVLFF. The chain couples TRBV7-2 to TRBJ1-4, with a possible D match to TRBD1 (5 bases). The read is 3 residues too short to cover the CDR3 end, so that end is filled in from the germline J gene. Germline V CDR1 and CDR2: SGHTA, FQGNSA. CDR3 length: 13 residues.